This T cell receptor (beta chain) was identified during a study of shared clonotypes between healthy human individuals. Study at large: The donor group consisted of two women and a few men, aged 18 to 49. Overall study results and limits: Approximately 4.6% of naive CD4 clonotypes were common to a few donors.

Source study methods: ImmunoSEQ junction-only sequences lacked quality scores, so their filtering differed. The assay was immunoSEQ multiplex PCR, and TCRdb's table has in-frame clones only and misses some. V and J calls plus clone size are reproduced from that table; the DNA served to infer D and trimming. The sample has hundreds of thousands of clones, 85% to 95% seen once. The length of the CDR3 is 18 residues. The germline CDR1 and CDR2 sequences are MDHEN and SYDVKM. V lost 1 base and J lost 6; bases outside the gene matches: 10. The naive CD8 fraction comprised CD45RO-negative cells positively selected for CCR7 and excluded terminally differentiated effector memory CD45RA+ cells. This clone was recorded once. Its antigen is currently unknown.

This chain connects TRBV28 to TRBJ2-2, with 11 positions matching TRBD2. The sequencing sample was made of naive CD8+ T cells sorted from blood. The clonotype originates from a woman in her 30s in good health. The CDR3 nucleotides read TGTGCCAGCAGTTTATTCGGGGCTAGCGGGAGGACCGCCGGGGAGCTGTTTTTT. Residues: CASSLFGASGRTAGELFF.